Following are 29 T cell receptor beta chains from one sample sequenced in a study of control samples from healthy donors and cancer patients. The repertoire was sequenced with immunoSEQ multiplex PCR; TCRdb's copy has only in-frame clones and lacks some. The data show some 70,000 clones, with 84% seen just once and about 3.1% held by the top ten. Material for sequencing was PBMCs. These receptor sequences come from a woman in her fifties or sixties with lung cancer.

The chain combines TRBV19 with TRBJ1-3, with 8 bases matching TRBD1. The CDR3 covers 15 residues. The germline V gene has CDR1 LNHDA and CDR2 SQIVND (reference sequence). The junction had 9 bases not matched to a gene; V was cut back by 8 bases and J by 3 bases. CDR3 protein: CASEYQGARGNTIYF. The CDR3 bases are TGTGCCAGTGAATACCAGGGGGCGCGTGGAAACACCATATATTTT.

The chain uses TRBV6-5 and TRBJ1-1, with D unresolved. CDR3 length: 15 residues. Germline V lookup: CDR1 MNHEY, CDR2 SVGAGI. V lost 2 bases to trimming and J lost 0 bases, with 10 bases between them. CDR3 in amino acids: CASSYGPYMNTEAFF. The DNA of the CDR3 is TGTGCCAGCAGTTACGGGCCTTATATGAACACTGAAGCTTTCTTT.

This chain connects TRBV9 to TRBJ2-2; 7 positions match TRBD1. Trimming removed 3 bases from V and 0 bases from J; junction bases left unmatched: 2. This CDR3 has 15 amino acids. In germline, CDR1 is SGDLS, CDR2 YYNGEE. CDR3: CASSAGTANTGELFF. CDR3 in DNA: TGTGCCAGCAGCGCCGGGACAGCGAACACCGGGGAGCTGTTTTTT.

The chain employs TRBV27 and TRBJ1-2; D perhaps matches TRBD1 (5 bases). V lost 3 bases and J 7 bases, leaving 12 bases between the germline ends. Germline loops: CDR1 MNHEY, CDR2 SMNVEV (reference sequence). This CDR3 has 13 amino acids. Here the CDR3 reads CASSFQGTVGYTF. The CDR3 DNA is TGTGCCAGCAGTTTTCAGGGAACGGTTGGCTACACCTTC.

V and J are TRBV29-1 and TRBJ2-6, with D unclear. Germline V gives CDR1 SQVTM, CDR2 ANQGSEA. CDR3 length: 15 residues. Trimming took off 1 base at V and 0 bases at J, with 7 bases between the two ends. The CDR3 here is CSVEGTYSGANVLTF. In DNA, the CDR3 is TGCAGCGTTGAAGGCACTTACTCTGGGGCCAACGTCCTGACTTTC.

The chain has TRBV5-1 and TRBJ2-2; TRBD1 aligns across 11 bases. V trimming: 4 bases; J trimming: 4 bases; junction bases outside the gene matches: 9. Germline-derived CDR1 and CDR2 are SGHRS and YFSETQ. The CDR3 loop spans 17 amino acids. The CDR3 nucleotides are TGCGCCAGCAGCAGATGGACAGGGGGCGAGGTCACCGGGGAGCTGTTTTTT. This encodes CASSRWTGGEVTGELFF.

V and J are TRBV18 and TRBJ1-4; D remains unclear. The CDR3 spans 15 residues. Germline CDR1 KGHSH, CDR2 LQKENI. Trimming removed 0 bases at V and 0 bases at J, with 5 bases between. The CDR3 nucleotides are TGTGCCAGCTCACCACCCCAGCCAACTAATGAAAAACTGTTTTTT. Translated: CASSPPQPTNEKLFF.

The J gene is TRBJ1-3, the V gene TRBV7-2; D not certain. Germline lookup yields CDR1 SGHTA and CDR2 FQGNSA. The CDR3 has 15 amino acids. Trimming removed 0 bases from V and 0 bases from J, with 6 bases in between. The CDR3 loop is CASSLAQVSGNTIYF. The CDR3, as DNA: TGTGCCAGCAGCTTAGCCCAGGTCTCTGGAAACACCATATATTTT.

On this clone: Other DNA variants within this sample encode the same CDR3. The chain links TRBV14 to TRBJ1-1; TRBD1 aligns across 8 bases. The CDR3 runs to 13 residues. Germline V gene data show CDR1 as SGHDN and CDR2 as FVKESK. J lost 5 bases, V lost 1 base, and 0 bases had no gene match. The CDR3 sequence is CASSQGTGTEAFF. The CDR3 coding sequence is TGTGCCAGCAGCCAAGGGACAGGGACTGAAGCTTTCTTT.

This chain links TRBV10-3 with TRBJ1-3; D is unresolved. CDR1 is ENHRY, CDR2 SYGVKD, per germline. The CDR3 has 17 residues. Trimming removed 2 bases from V and 0 bases from J, with 14 bases in between. The DNA of the CDR3 is TGTGCCATCAGTGAGCAGCCCAGCCGGAGCTCTGGAAACACCATATATTTT. This gives the protein CAISEQPSRSSGNTIYF.

This clone was recorded once. The rearrangement links TRBV18 to TRBJ2-2; possible D gene TRBD1, 5 bases. The CDR3 covers 16 residues. Between the trimmed V and J ends, which lost 2 bases and 3 bases, there was a span of 13 bases. Per germline, CDR1 KGHSH and CDR2 LQKENI. The CDR3 nucleotides read TGTGCCAGCTCACCAGACTCAGGGTTCGACACCGGGGAGCTGTTTTTT. Residues: CASSPDSGFDTGELFF.

The chain employs TRBV6-5 and TRBJ2-7; no firm D call. Trimming removed 2 bases from V and 3 bases from J, with 14 bases in between. Germline assignment: CDR1 MNHEY and CDR2 SVGAGI. The CDR3 totals 15 residues. The CDR3 DNA follows: TGTGCCAGCAGTTACGGGTTGATGGGGAACTACGAGCAGTACTTC. It encodes CASSYGLMGNYEQYF.

The chain has TRBV3-1 (or the pseudogene TRBV3-2) and TRBJ1-2; D possibly corresponds to TRBD1 (6 bases). CDR1 LGHDT and CDR2 YNNKEL come from the germline V gene (reference sequence). Trimming removed 0 bases from V and 4 bases from J, with 12 bases in between. The CDR3 has 15 amino acids. The CDR3 DNA sequence: TGTGCCAGCAGCCAAGATGGGGGGCGCGCCTATGGCTACACCTTC. The encoded protein is CASSQDGGRAYGYTF.

This clone appeared once. V is TRBV7-2 and J is TRBJ2-6; D remains ambiguous. The ends were cut back, 6 bases at V and 4 bases at J, with 13 bases in the middle. The CDR3 runs 15 residues. CDR1 is SGHTA and CDR2 is FQGNSA in the germline V gene. The DNA of the CDR3 is TGTGCCAGCAGTTTCCCCGGGTTAGGGGCCAACGTCCTGACTTTC. This translates into CASSFPGLGANVLTF.

The chain links TRBV6-6 to TRBJ2-3, with D maybe TRBD1 (6 bases). Germline-derived CDR1 and CDR2 are MNHNY and SVGAGI (reference sequence). This CDR3 spans 14 amino acids. The V end lost 7 bases, the J end lost 0 bases, and 11 bases lay between the germline ends. In nucleotides, the CDR3 is TGTGCCAGCAACCGGGACACCAGCACAGATACGCAGTATTTT. This translates into CASNRDTSTDTQYF.

The rearrangement links TRBV7-2 to TRBJ2-7; no reliable D call. V shed 1 base and J shed 0 bases, with 4 bases lying between them. Germline V gene sequence: CDR1 SGHTA, CDR2 FQGNSA. The CDR3 spans 13 residues. CDR3 in DNA: TGTGCCAGCAGCTTAGACTTCTCCTACGAGCAGTACTTC. Its translation: CASSLDFSYEQYF. Based on the CDR3 plus reference TRBV7-2 and TRBJ2-7, the full variable domain is GAGVSQSPSNKVTEKGKDVELRCDPISGHTALYWYRQSLGQGLEFLIYFQGNSAPDKSGLPSDRFSAERTGGSVSTLTIQRTQQEDSAVYLCASSLDFSYEQYFGPGTRLTVT.

The chain recombines TRBV24-1 with TRBJ2-3, with D hard to call. V lost 0 bases, J lost 7 bases, and 4 bases lay in between. The CDR3 runs 12 residues. Germline V gene data show CDR1 as KGHDR and CDR2 as SFDVKD. The CDR3 protein is CATSDLGNTQYF. CDR3 nucleotides: TGTGCCACCAGTGATTTGGGGAATACGCAGTATTTT.

The CDR3 loop reads CASSEVGVPRMNTEAFF. The DNA for the CDR3 is TGTGCCAGCAGTGAGGTGGGGGTTCCCCGAATGAACACTGAAGCTTTCTTT. This chain connects TRBV6-4 to TRBJ1-1; D possibly corresponds to TRBD1 (5 bases). The CDR3 extends over 17 amino acids. The ends were cut back, 3 bases at V and 0 bases at J, with 17 bases in the middle. Per germline, CDR1 MRHNA and CDR2 SNTAGT.

The rearrangement joins TRBV19 to TRBJ1-4, with D tentatively TRBD1 (5 bases). V lost 3 bases to trimming and J lost 8 bases, with 10 bases between them. This CDR3 spans 13 amino acids. The germline V gene has CDR1 LNHDA and CDR2 SQIVND (reference sequence). CDR3 sequence: CASSIGGAEKLFF. Written as DNA, the CDR3 is TGTGCCAGTAGTATCGGAGGGGCGGAAAAACTGTTTTTT.

This clone was seen more than once but under ten times. The chain has TRBV6-1 and TRBJ1-1; D is possibly TRBD1 (6 bases). Trimming removed 3 bases from V and 2 bases from J, with 13 bases in between. The CDR3 totals 15 residues. CDR1 and CDR2 (germline): MNHNS, SASEGT. CDR3 sequence: CASSDTQGKNTEAFF. The DNA for the CDR3 is TGTGCCAGCAGTGACACACAGGGAAAAAACACTGAAGCTTTCTTT.

V gene TRBV19 combines with J gene TRBJ1-2; D is possibly TRBD1 (6 bases). This CDR3 is built from 16 residues. From germline, CDR1 is LNHDA and CDR2 SQIVND (reference sequence). The V and J ends lost 8 bases and 2 bases respectively, with 21 bases between them. CDR3 loop: CASYPRQGTPNYGYTF. The CDR3 DNA sequence: TGTGCCAGTTATCCACGCCAGGGGACACCGAACTATGGCTACACCTTC.

The gene calls are TRBV5-1 and TRBJ1-4, with D possibly being TRBD1 (5 bases). The CDR3 runs 14 residues. CDR1 is SGHRS and CDR2 is YFSETQ in the germline V gene. V lost 4 bases to trimming and J lost 6 bases, with 13 bases between them. CDR3 sequence: CASSRDPGDEKLFF. In DNA form, the CDR3 reads TGCGCCAGCAGCCGGGACCCTGGGGATGAAAAACTGTTTTTT.

The chain uses TRBV28 and TRBJ2-7; 9 bases are a match to TRBD2. Germline CDR1 MDHEN, CDR2 SYDVKM. This CDR3 region has 15 residues. V shed 4 bases, J shed 4 bases, and the junction held 8 bases outside the gene matches. The CDR3 here is CASSSTSGGLYEQYF. CDR3 sequence (DNA): TGTGCCAGCAGTTCCACCAGCGGGGGGCTGTACGAGCAGTACTTC.

The chain joins TRBV14 to TRBJ1-1; no clear D. The CDR3 runs to 12 residues. V was shortened by 3 bases and J by 6 bases, with 8 bases between the two germline ends. Germline CDR1 reads SGHDN; CDR2 reads FVKESK. CDR3 nucleotides: TGTGCCAGCAGCCATGGTATATCTGAAGCTTTCTTT. Its protein product is CASSHGISEAFF.

The J gene is TRBJ1-6, the V gene TRBV18; tentatively, D is TRBD1 (5 bases). V gave up 2 bases and J gave up 8 bases, with 13 bases separating them. CDR1 is KGHSH, CDR2 LQKENI, per germline. The CDR3 has 15 residues. CDR3 amino acids: CASSPAGGRDSPLHF. In nucleotides, the CDR3 is TGTGCCAGCTCACCAGCCGGGGGACGGGATTCACCCCTCCACTTT. Filled out from reference TRBV18 and TRBJ1-6, the complete variable domain reads NAGVMQNPRHLVRRRGQEARLRCSPMKGHSHVYWYRQLPEEGLKFMVYLQKENIIDESGMPKERFSAEFPKEGPSILRIQQVVRGDSAAYFCASSPAGGRDSPLHFGNGTRLTVT.

The chain employs TRBV7-9 and TRBJ1-1; D gene unclear. The CDR3 is 16 residues long. V was pared by 3 bases and J by 4 bases, with 18 bases between. Germline V gene lookup returns CDR1 SEHNR and CDR2 FQNEAQ (reference sequence). This CDR3 reads CASSFSSAGGPTEAFF. Here the CDR3 DNA reads TGTGCCAGCAGCTTCTCCTCGGCGGGAGGGCCCACTGAAGCTTTCTTT. Full variable domain (outside the CDR3, taken from reference TRBV7-9 and TRBJ1-1): DTGVSQNPRHKITKRGQNVTFRCDPISEHNRLYWYRQTLGQGPEFLTYFQNEAQLEKSRLLSDRFSAERPKGSFSTLEIQRTEQGDSAMYLCASSFSSAGGPTEAFFGQGTRLTVV.

V and J are TRBV7-2 and TRBJ2-5; 8 nucleotides align to TRBD1. Germline CDR1 is SGHTA and CDR2 is FQGNSA. The CDR3 is made up of 15 amino acids. After removal of 4 bases from V and 4 bases from J, the junction contained 8 bases not matched to a gene. CDR3: CASSSRGQGRETQYF. CDR3 DNA sequence: TGTGCCAGCAGCTCCAGGGGGCAAGGGAGAGAGACCCAGTACTTC.

V and J are TRBV6-4 and TRBJ2-3; D remains ambiguous. Germline assignment: CDR1 MRHNA and CDR2 SNTAGT. The length of the CDR3 is 12 residues. Trimming took off 4 bases at V and 6 bases at J, with 8 bases between the two ends. Here the CDR3 DNA reads TGTGCCAGCAGTGCAGACCGTGATACGCAGTATTTT. Its translation: CASSADRDTQYF.

The J gene is TRBJ2-7, the V gene TRBV5-1; TRBD1 might be the D (6 bases). Trimming took off 2 bases at V and 4 bases at J, with 10 bases between the two ends. The CDR3 contains 13 residues. Germline V lookup: CDR1 SGHRS, CDR2 YFSETQ. The CDR3 loop is CASSFQGPYEQYF. Written as DNA, the CDR3 is TGCGCCAGCAGCTTCCAGGGGCCTTACGAGCAGTACTTC. Based on the CDR3 plus reference TRBV5-1 and TRBJ2-7, the full variable domain is KAGVTQTPRYLIKTRGQQVTLSCSPISGHRSVSWYQQTPGQGLQFLFEYFSETQRNKGNFPGRFSGRQFSNSRSEMNVSTLELGDSALYLCASSFQGPYEQYFGPGTRLTVT.